The 15 T cell receptor beta chains below come from one sample, sequenced in a study of high-grade serous ovarian cancer treatment subgroups. Measured with immunoSEQ multiplex PCR; TCRdb has only the in-frame clones, and not every one. The repertoire holds 10,000 to 13,000 clones, with around 83% as singletons. The tumor samples were collected prior to definitive surgery or chemotherapy. Sequenced material: tumor tissue. Receptors originate from a human donor with high-grade serous ovarian cancer.

The CDR3 sequence: CASSIADANTGELFF. The CDR3 DNA sequence: TGTGCCAGTAGTATAGCCGACGCGAACACCGGGGAGCTGTTTTTT. The chain is built from TRBV19 and TRBJ2-2, with D unresolved. The CDR3 contains 15 residues. V lost 1 base, J lost 0 bases, and 6 bases lay in between. The germline V gene encodes CDR1 LNHDA and CDR2 SQIVND (reference sequence).

This sequence joins TRBV27 and TRBJ2-7; D assignment may be TRBD1 or TRBD2 (6 bases each). The germline V and J ends were trimmed by 5 bases and 0 bases, with 20 bases remaining between them. Germline CDR1 reads MNHEY; CDR2 reads SMNVEV (reference sequence). The CDR3 consists of 17 residues. The CDR3 loop is CASSKNQGTQSSYEQYF. The CDR3, as DNA: TGTGCCAGCAGTAAGAACCAGGGGACTCAGAGCTCCTACGAGCAGTACTTC.

The chain recombines TRBV19 with TRBJ2-3; D gene ambiguous. The CDR3 length is 15 residues. Trimming shortened V by 4 bases and J by 1 base, and 12 bases separated the two germline ends. The V gene's germline CDR1 is LNHDA and CDR2 SQIVND (reference sequence). CDR3: CASSRYSGRTDTQYF. DNA for the CDR3: TGTGCCAGTAGTAGGTACTCTGGTCGCACAGATACGCAGTATTTT.

CDR3 DNA sequence: TGTGCCAGCAGCTTGGACAGGCTAAGCTCCTACGAGCAGTACTTC. It yields the protein CASSLDRLSSYEQYF. V is TRBV5-5 and J is TRBJ2-7, with D possibly being TRBD1 (5 bases). The germline V gene encodes CDR1 SGHKS and CDR2 YYEKEE (reference sequence). V dropped 0 bases and J dropped 0 bases, with 10 bases sitting between them. The CDR3 totals 15 residues.

This clone was detected only once. CDR3 sequence: CASSMVAPSWVSYNEQFF. The CDR3, as DNA: TGTGCCAGTAGTATGGTTGCTCCTAGTTGGGTCTCCTACAATGAGCAGTTCTTC. The V call is TRBV19, the J call TRBJ2-1; D gene unclear. Trimming removed 3 bases at V and 0 bases at J, with 18 bases between. CDR3 length: 18 residues. CDR1 LNHDA and CDR2 SQIVND come from the germline V gene (reference sequence).

A few counts support this clone. This sequence joins TRBV10-3 and TRBJ1-5; D remains unclear. This CDR3 comprises 12 residues. Deletions cut 3 bases from V and 5 bases from J, with 5 bases between. Germline V gives CDR1 ENHRY, CDR2 SYGVKD. The CDR3 loop reads CAISDVDQPQHF. The CDR3 nucleotides read TGTGCCATCAGTGATGTTGATCAGCCCCAGCATTTT.

V and J are TRBV5-1 and TRBJ2-3; 13 bases align to TRBD2. This CDR3 comprises 16 residues. After removal of 1 base from V and 4 bases from J, the junction contained 3 bases not matched to a gene. Germline V gene lookup returns CDR1 SGHRS and CDR2 YFSETQ. The CDR3 nucleotides read TGCGCCAGCAGCTTGAGGACTAGCGGGAGTTCAGATACGCAGTATTTT. Its translation is CASSLRTSGSSDTQYF.

The chain recombines TRBV6-5 with TRBJ2-1, with TRBD2 identical over 7 bases. Germline CDR1 is MNHEY and CDR2 is SVGAGI. J lost 10 bases, V lost 5 bases, and 8 bases had no gene match. This CDR3 is built from 13 residues. CDR3 in amino acids: CASSPRGEGEQFF. The CDR3 DNA is TGTGCCAGCAGTCCCCGGGGGGAGGGGGAGCAGTTCTTC.

The rearrangement links TRBV2 to TRBJ2-7; perhaps TRBD1 as D (6 bases). This CDR3 is built from 14 residues. Trimming took off 1 base at V and 3 bases at J, with 10 bases between the two ends. The germline V gene encodes CDR1 SNHLY and CDR2 FYNNEI. DNA of the CDR3: TGTGCCAGCAGTGAAGTTAGAGGGGGCTACGAGCAGTACTTC. It is translated as CASSEVRGGYEQYF.

The genes are TRBV28 and TRBJ2-7; a possible D gene is TRBD2 (5 bases). There are 14 residues in the CDR3. With 5 bases removed from V and 3 bases from J, the gap between germline ends came to 14 bases. Germline V lookup: CDR1 MDHEN, CDR2 SYDVKM. CDR3 protein: CASSPRRWLYEQYF. The CDR3 bases are TGTGCCAGCAGTCCCCGGAGGTGGCTCTACGAGCAGTACTTC.

CDR3 sequence (DNA): TGTGCCAGCAGGCGTGCAGGCCGGGCGTCAACTAATGAAAAACTGTTTTTT. As protein: CASRRAGRASTNEKLFF. The chain joins TRBV2 to TRBJ1-4; unclear D gene. This CDR3 spans 17 amino acids. V was pared by 6 bases and J by 0 bases, with 17 bases between. Germline-derived CDR1 and CDR2 are SNHLY and FYNNEI.

The count of this clone is one. The chain combines TRBV5-1 with TRBJ1-1; D not resolved. Germline V gene data show CDR1 as SGHRS and CDR2 as YFSETQ. Trimming stripped 4 bases from V and 5 bases from J, with 12 bases between. This CDR3 contains 13 residues. In nucleotides, the CDR3 is TGCGCCAGCAGCCGGGAACAGAGAACTGAAGCTTTCTTT. Protein sequence: CASSREQRTEAFF.

The chain couples TRBV28 to TRBJ1-4; 7 nucleotides align to TRBD1. The J segment lost 1 base and the V segment lost 5 bases, leaving 1 base of the junction unmatched. Germline assignment: CDR1 MDHEN and CDR2 SYDVKM. This CDR3 spans 14 amino acids. As DNA, the CDR3 is TGTGCCAGCAGTCCAGGGGGAACTAATGAAAAACTGTTTTTT. Translation: CASSPGGTNEKLFF.

This sequence joins TRBV10-1 and TRBJ2-3, with D perhaps matching TRBD2 (6 bases). This CDR3 is built from 13 residues. The V and J ends lost 6 bases and 2 bases respectively, with 9 bases between them. Germline CDR1 is WNHNN and CDR2 is SYGVQD (reference sequence). The CDR3 region has the DNA TGCGCCAGCAGCGGGGACTTCACAGATACGCAGTATTTT. It translates to CASSGDFTDTQYF.

The CDR3 nucleotides read TGTGCCAGCAGCTTAGATCTTGGGGGCAACACTGAAGCTTTCTTT. This gives the protein CASSLDLGGNTEAFF. This chain links TRBV11-2 with TRBJ1-1; perhaps TRBD1 as D (6 bases). Germline V gene sequence: CDR1 SGHAT, CDR2 FQNNGV. The CDR3 contains 15 residues. The V end lost 0 bases, the J end lost 2 bases, and 10 bases lay between the germline ends.